The 10 T cell receptor beta chains presented below share a single source sample, sequenced in a study of T cells after yellow fever vaccination. From the 5' RACE reads, TCRdb called clonotypes with MiXCR, one entry per CDR3 protein. The table has about 400,000 distinct CDR3 sequences, under 7.5% seen once. The sequencing here drew on PBMCs, taken 5 days after the yellow fever booster vaccination. Receptors originate from a man in his thirties or forties who received the YFV17D yellow fever vaccine.

The chain combines TRBV5-1 with TRBJ1-1, with D unresolved. V was trimmed by 1 base and J by 2 bases, leaving 6 bases between them. Germline V gene sequence: CDR1 SGHRS, CDR2 YFSETQ. CDR3 length: 13 amino acids. CDR3 sequence (DNA): TGCGCCAGCAGCTTGAAGGCTAACACTGAAGCTTTCTTT. It specifies CASSLKANTEAFF.

This clonotype was detected a few times. V gene TRBV5-1 combines with J gene TRBJ2-3; 12 bases map to TRBD2. The CDR3 spans 17 residues. Germline V lookup: CDR1 SGHRS, CDR2 YFSETQ. J was trimmed by 2 bases and V by 0 bases; bases with no gene match: 4. The CDR3 DNA follows: TGCGCCAGCAGCTTGGGAGGACTAGCGGGGAACACAGATACGCAGTATTTT. Protein sequence: CASSLGGLAGNTDTQYF.

The chain links TRBV4-2 to TRBJ2-2; D possibly uses TRBD1 or TRBD2 (6 bases each). Trimming took 4 bases from V and 0 from J, leaving 21 bases between them. Germline V gene sequence: CDR1 LGHNA, CDR2 YNFKEQ. There are 19 residues in the CDR3. DNA for the CDR3: TGTGCCAGCAGCCCTCGGGGGCGGGTGTACACCACGAACACCGGGGAGCTGTTTTTT. Translated: CASSPRGRVYTTNTGELFF.

This clonotype was recorded at least ten times. The chain uses TRBV6-5 and TRBJ2-7; D might be TRBD1 (6 bases). The CDR3 is made up of 14 amino acids. Germline V gene data show CDR1 as MNHEY and CDR2 as SVGAGI. Trimming took off 0 bases at V and 3 bases at J, with 9 bases between the two ends. CDR3 protein: CASSYSAGDYEQYF. The CDR3 DNA is TGTGCCAGCAGTTACTCGGCAGGGGACTACGAGCAGTACTTC.

The chain uses TRBV20-1 and TRBJ1-5; tentative D call: TRBD1 (6 bases). The CDR3 covers 14 residues. V gave up 3 bases and J gave up 10 bases, with 19 bases separating them. Germline loops: CDR1 DFQATT, CDR2 SNEGSKA (reference sequence). DNA for the CDR3: TGCAGTGCTAGGAACCAGGGGCTAATCTCTCCCCAGCATTTT. Its translation is CSARNQGLISPQHF.

This clonotype was detected many times. CDR3 bases: TGCAGTGCTAGGGGGTTAGCGGGAGCCCATACGCAGTATTTT. Protein product: CSARGLAGAHTQYF. The chain couples TRBV20-1 to TRBJ2-3, with TRBD2 matching 9 bases. V lost 3 bases to trimming and J lost 7 bases; unmatched junction nucleotides: 8. This CDR3 spans 14 amino acids. Germline CDR1 is DFQATT and CDR2 is SNEGSKA (reference sequence).

This clonotype was counted ten times or more. The V gene is TRBV5-1, the J gene TRBJ2-1; possible D gene TRBD2, 6 bases. The CDR3 contains 15 residues. V was pared by 1 base and J by 4 bases, with 12 bases between. The germline V gene encodes CDR1 SGHRS and CDR2 YFSETQ. DNA of the CDR3: TGCGCCAGCAGCTTGCGGGAGTTTCCATACAATGAGCAGTTCTTC. Protein product: CASSLREFPYNEQFF. Together with reference TRBV5-1 and TRBJ2-1, the CDR3 gives the full variable domain: KAGVTQTPRYLIKTRGQQVTLSCSPISGHRSVSWYQQTPGQGLQFLFEYFSETQRNKGNFPGRFSGRQFSNSRSEMNVSTLELGDSALYLCASSLREFPYNEQFFGPGTRLTVL.

This clonotype was seen a handful of times. The chain joins TRBV21-1 to TRBJ2-4. TRBV21-1 is designated a pseudogene. This CDR3 is built from 13 residues. The CDR3 DNA is TGTGCCAGCAGCATGGGTAGGGAAAACATTCAGTACTTC. Translated, it gives CASSMGRENIQYF.

This clonotype came up many times. V and J are TRBV12-3 or TRBV12-4 and TRBJ1-5, with a possible D match to TRBD1 (6 bases). The CDR3 contains 12 residues. V was shortened by 1 base and J by 15 bases, with 13 bases between the two germline ends. The CDR3 sequence is CASSLEGVRAHF. As DNA, the CDR3 is TGTGCCAGCAGTTTAGAGGGGGTAAGGGCGCATTTT.

At least ten counts were recorded for this clonotype. The rearrangement joins TRBV7-9 to TRBJ2-5; unclear D gene. Germline CDR1 and CDR2: SEHNR and FQNEAQ (reference sequence). The CDR3 length is 15 residues. V lost 5 bases and J lost 2, with 15 bases in between. CDR3 in DNA: TGTGCCAGCAGCCCCGAGATCACAGCACAAGAGACCCAGTACTTC. Its translation: CASSPEITAQETQYF.